This paragraph covers one T cell receptor (beta chain) sequence. What it binds is not known. Clones were sequenced by immunoSEQ multiplex PCR, and TCRdb holds only the in-frame ones, with some missing. Of roughly 2,000,000 clones in the sample, around 93% were seen once. Terminally differentiated effector memory CD45RA+ cells were excluded from the naive CD8 cells, which were CD45RO-negative and positively selected for CCR7. Trimming pared 3 bases from V and 2 bases from J, leaving 5 bases between. CDR1 and CDR2 from the germline V gene are KGHSH and LQKENI. This CDR3 is 13 amino acids long. The sample is drawn from a study of shared clonotypes between healthy human individuals. Whole-study context: Ranging from 18 to 49 in age, donors were a couple of women and three men. Overall study results and limits: Naive subsets typically showed greater estimated richness than memory subsets.

The sequenced sample consisted of naive CD8+ T cells from PBMCs. This sequence originates from a man aged 18 to 30 in good health. Some clones in this sample may be carry-over from other donors' samples. The genes are TRBV18 and TRBJ2-1, with D possibly TRBD2 on 5 matching bases. The CDR3 DNA sequence: TGTGCCAGCTCACCCGGGGCCTACAATGAGCAGTTCTTC. Encoded protein: CASSPGAYNEQFF.